The 9 T cell receptor beta chains reported below all come from one sample, sequenced in a study of OX40 agonist ivuxolimab in advanced cancers. The data were produced by immunoSEQ multiplex PCR, yet TCRdb's version contains in-frame clones alone and is incomplete. The repertoire includes 30,000 to 45,000 clones, about 80% of them detected once, and approximately 1.8% sits in the top ten. Sequenced here: CD4+ or CD8+ T cells sorted from blood, sampled in a trial of the OX40 agonist ivuxolimab. These TCRs come from an adult with an advanced solid tumor such as melanoma, head and neck, liver or kidney cancer.

This chain connects TRBV9 to TRBJ1-2, with 10 nucleotides matching TRBD1. The CDR3 spans 15 residues. The trim removed 0 bases at V and 2 bases at J, leaving 1 base unmatched. CDR1 is SGDLS, CDR2 YYNGEE, per germline. The CDR3 protein is CASSVGTGGNYGYTF. The CDR3, as DNA: TGTGCCAGCAGCGTAGGGACAGGGGGAAACTATGGCTACACCTTC.

V usage is TRBV7-2 and J usage is TRBJ1-3; D gene uncertain. This CDR3 region has 19 residues. Germline CDR1 is SGHTA and CDR2 is FQGNSA. V was cut by 2 bases and J by 0 bases, with 20 bases left in between. The CDR3 spells CASSLYPVGRPNSGNTIYF. The CDR3 DNA reads as TGTGCCAGCAGCTTATATCCGGTTGGCAGGCCAAACTCTGGAAACACCATATATTTT.

The chain has TRBV7-9 and TRBJ1-1; 8 nucleotides line up with TRBD1. This CDR3 has 16 residues. J gave up 1 base and V 5 bases, and 9 bases lay outside the gene matches. Germline V gene lookup returns CDR1 SEHNR and CDR2 FQNEAQ (reference sequence). The CDR3 is CASSPRLGQGNTEAFF. The CDR3 DNA follows: TGTGCCAGCAGCCCGCGCCTTGGACAGGGGAACACTGAAGCTTTCTTT.

Comments on this clone: Different DNA sequences within this sample yield the same CDR3. The chain combines TRBV6-1 with TRBJ2-7; D not resolved. Looked up from germline, CDR1 is MNHNS and CDR2 is SASEGT. There are 11 residues in the CDR3. V lost 4 bases and J 4 bases, leaving 5 bases between the germline ends. The CDR3 protein is CASSAGYEQYF. The CDR3 nucleotides are TGTGCCAGCAGTGCAGGATACGAGCAGTACTTC.

This clone was recorded a few times. The CDR3, as DNA: TGCAGCGTTGAAGCAACAGGGAATGAGCAGTTCTTC. Its translation is CSVEATGNEQFF. This chain uses TRBV29-1 with TRBJ2-1; possible D gene TRBD1, 6 bases. CDR1 is SQVTM, CDR2 ANQGSEA, per germline. CDR3 length: 12 residues. The V end lost 1 base, the J end lost 7 bases, and 8 bases lay between the germline ends.

This clone was counted a single time. The CDR3 nucleotides are TGCGCCAGCAGCTCGGGACAGCAAGAGACCCAGTACTTC. Its protein is CASSSGQQETQYF. The chain joins TRBV5-1 to TRBJ2-5; 7 nucleotides agree with TRBD1. The V segment lost 3 bases and the J segment 2 bases; nucleotides outside the gene matches: 1. Germline CDR1 is SGHRS and CDR2 is YFSETQ. The length of the CDR3 is 13 residues.

The chain links TRBV19 to TRBJ2-1, with a weak D call TRBD1 (6 bases). The germline gives CDR1 LNHDA, CDR2 SQIVND (reference sequence). The CDR3 spans 14 residues. Trimming left V 4 bases short and J 6 bases short, with 13 bases between. CDR3 in amino acids: CASSKPRTVNEQFF. The CDR3, as DNA: TGTGCCAGTAGTAAACCAAGGACAGTCAATGAGCAGTTCTTC.

This chain connects TRBV19 to TRBJ1-1; D might be TRBD1 (5 bases). The CDR3 runs 12 residues. Germline CDR1 reads LNHDA; CDR2 reads SQIVND (reference sequence). V was trimmed by 7 bases and J by 4 bases, leaving 10 bases between them. This CDR3 reads CASNPGRTEAFF. The CDR3 DNA is TGTGCCAGTAATCCAGGGCGCACTGAAGCTTTCTTT.

This clone appeared a few times. The chain is built from TRBV6-1 and TRBJ1-6; D gene ambiguous. The CDR3 contains 16 residues. V was shortened by 4 bases and J by 0 bases, with 10 bases between the two germline ends. Germline CDR1 reads MNHNS; CDR2 reads SASEGT. The CDR3 spells CASSGTLNSYNSPLHF. The CDR3 DNA reads TGTGCCAGCAGTGGGACCCTGAACTCCTATAATTCACCCCTCCACTTT.